A single sample gave rise to the 7 T cell receptor beta chains below, sequenced in a study of OX40 agonist ivuxolimab in advanced cancers. Produced via immunoSEQ multiplex PCR; TCRdb's table is partial and in-frame only. The sample includes almost 20,000 clones, about 80% of them seen just once. The sequencing used CD4+ or CD8+ T cells sorted from blood, collected in a trial of the OX40 agonist ivuxolimab. The receptors shown here come from an adult with an advanced solid tumor such as melanoma, head and neck, liver or kidney cancer.

The chain uses TRBV27 and TRBJ1-6, with D unclear. V lost 5 bases and J 8 bases, leaving 19 bases between the germline ends. Germline CDR1 MNHEY, CDR2 SMNVEV (reference sequence). The CDR3 has 16 amino acids. As DNA, the CDR3 is TGTGCCAGCAGTCCCGGCAGTATAGGGATTGATTCACCCCTCCACTTT. Translated, it gives CASSPGSIGIDSPLHF.

The rearrangement uses TRBV28 and TRBJ1-2, with a tentative D call TRBD1 (6 bases). The CDR3 has 12 residues. Trimming removed 4 bases from V and 4 bases from J, with 7 bases in between. The germline V gene has CDR1 MDHEN and CDR2 SYDVKM. This chain's CDR3 is CASSSRGYGYTF. The DNA for the CDR3 is TGTGCCAGCAGTTCCAGGGGCTATGGCTACACCTTC.

The V call is TRBV7-2, the J call TRBJ2-3; 9 positions match TRBD1. This CDR3 is built from 15 residues. The V and J ends lost 6 bases and 3 bases, in that order; junction bases with no gene match: 7. CDR1 is SGHTA, CDR2 FQGNSA, per germline. CDR3 sequence (DNA): TGTGCCAGCAGGGCAGGGACAGGGTTTACAGATACGCAGTATTTT. Translation gives CASRAGTGFTDTQYF.

In nucleotides, the CDR3 is TGCGCCAGCAGCCAAGTAAATTCACCCCTCCACTTT. Translation: CASSQVNSPLHF. The chain joins TRBV4-1 to TRBJ1-6; D call uncertain. CDR1 MGHRA and CDR2 YSYEKL come from the germline V gene. The CDR3 sequence is 12 residues long. V was cut by 1 base and J by 7 bases, with 2 bases left in between.

The V gene is TRBV11-2, the J gene TRBJ2-5, with TRBD2 matching over 7 bases. V shed 5 bases, J shed 2 bases, and the junction held 11 bases outside the gene matches. The germline V gene encodes CDR1 SGHAT and CDR2 FQNNGV. The CDR3 is 16 residues long. The CDR3 sequence: CASSGYQGLSQETQYF. CDR3 coding DNA: TGTGCCAGCAGCGGATATCAGGGACTATCTCAAGAGACCCAGTACTTC.

This clone was seen just once. V usage is TRBV29-1 and J usage is TRBJ2-3; possible D gene TRBD1, 5 bases. V dropped 8 bases and J dropped 4 bases, with 7 bases sitting between them. CDR1 and CDR2 (germline): SQVTM, ANQGSEA. The CDR3 sequence is 10 residues long. In DNA form, the CDR3 reads TGCAGCTTCAGGGCAGATACGCAGTATTTT. This translates into CSFRADTQYF.

This chain joins TRBV27 and TRBJ1-2; tentative D call: TRBD1 (6 bases). Per the germline V gene, CDR1 is MNHEY and CDR2 is SMNVEV (reference sequence). The CDR3 runs 13 residues. With 7 bases removed from V and 8 bases from J, the gap between germline ends came to 17 bases. CDR3 amino acids: CASTGTGLGGYTF. The DNA of the CDR3 is TGTGCCAGCACCGGTACAGGGCTGGGAGGCTACACCTTC.